The clone carrying this T cell receptor beta chain turned up a few times. The same CDR3 arises from other DNA sequences in this sample as well. The data are from a study of shared clonotypes between healthy human individuals. Here immunoSEQ multiplex PCR was the method, and the copy in TCRdb shows in-frame clones only, minus some. There are fewer than 1.8 million clones in the sample; approximately 98.5% occur only once, and roughly 0.35% lies in the top ten. The sequencing input was naive CD4+ T cells sorted from blood. As to subset: CD45RA+ positively selected. The clonotype originates from a man under 40 in good health.

The CDR3 loop is CASSFGAYEQYF. Written as DNA, the CDR3 is TGCGCCAGCAGCTTTGGGGCCTACGAGCAGTACTTC. This chain connects TRBV5-1 to TRBJ2-7; D call uncertain. Per the germline V gene, CDR1 is SGHRS and CDR2 is YFSETQ. The CDR3 sequence is 12 residues long. Trimming stripped 2 bases from V and 2 bases from J, with 5 bases between. Using reference TRBV5-1 and TRBJ2-7 for the parts outside the CDR3, the full variable domain is KAGVTQTPRYLIKTRGQQVTLSCSPISGHRSVSWYQQTPGQGLQFLFEYFSETQRNKGNFPGRFSGRQFSNSRSEMNVSTLELGDSALYLCASSFGAYEQYFGPGTRLTVT.